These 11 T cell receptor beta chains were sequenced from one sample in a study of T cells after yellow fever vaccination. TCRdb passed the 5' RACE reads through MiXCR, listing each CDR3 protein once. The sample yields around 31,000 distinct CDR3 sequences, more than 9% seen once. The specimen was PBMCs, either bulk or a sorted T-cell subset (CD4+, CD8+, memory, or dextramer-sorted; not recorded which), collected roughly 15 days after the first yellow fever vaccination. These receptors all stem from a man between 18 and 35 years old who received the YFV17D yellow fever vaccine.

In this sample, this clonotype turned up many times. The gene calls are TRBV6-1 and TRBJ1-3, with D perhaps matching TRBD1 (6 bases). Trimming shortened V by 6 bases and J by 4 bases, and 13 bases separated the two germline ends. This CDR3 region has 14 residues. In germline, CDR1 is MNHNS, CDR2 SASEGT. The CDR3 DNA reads TGTGCCAGCAGCCCCACAGGGAGGGGAAACACCATATATTTT. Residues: CASSPTGRGNTIYF.

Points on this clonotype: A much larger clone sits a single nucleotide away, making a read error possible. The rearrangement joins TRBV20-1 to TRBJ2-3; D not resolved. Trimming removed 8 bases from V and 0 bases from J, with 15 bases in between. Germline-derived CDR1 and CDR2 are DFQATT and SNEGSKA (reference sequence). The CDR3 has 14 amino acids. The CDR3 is CSSGPPASTDTQYF. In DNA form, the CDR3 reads TGCAGTTCTGGCCCCCCCGCTAGCACAGATACGCAGTATTTT.

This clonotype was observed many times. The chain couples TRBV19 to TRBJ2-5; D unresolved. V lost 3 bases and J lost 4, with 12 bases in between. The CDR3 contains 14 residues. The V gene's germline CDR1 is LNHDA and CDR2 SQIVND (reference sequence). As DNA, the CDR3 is TGTGCCAGTAGTATGGGTGGGCAGATAGAGACCCAGTACTTC. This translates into CASSMGGQIETQYF.

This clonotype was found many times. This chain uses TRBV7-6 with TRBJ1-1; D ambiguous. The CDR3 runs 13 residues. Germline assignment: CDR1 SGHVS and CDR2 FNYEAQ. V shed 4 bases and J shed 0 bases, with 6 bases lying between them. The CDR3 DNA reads TGTGCCAGCAGCTCTGACGTGAACACTGAAGCTTTCTTT. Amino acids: CASSSDVNTEAFF.

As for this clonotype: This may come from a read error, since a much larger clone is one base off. This CDR3 reads CASSDSHEGGSDNEQFF. The DNA for the CDR3 is TGTGCCAGCAGTGACTCGCACGAGGGGGGCTCCGACAATGAGCAGTTCTTC. V is TRBV6-4 and J is TRBJ2-1, with D possibly being TRBD1 or TRBD2 (6 bases each). The germline V gene has CDR1 MRHNA and CDR2 SNTAGT. This CDR3 is built from 17 residues.

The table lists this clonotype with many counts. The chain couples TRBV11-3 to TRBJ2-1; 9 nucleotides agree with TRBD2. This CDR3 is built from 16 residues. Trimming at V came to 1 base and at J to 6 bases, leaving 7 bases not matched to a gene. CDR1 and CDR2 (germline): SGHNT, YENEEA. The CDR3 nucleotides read TGTGCCAGCAGCTTAGTCGGCGGGGGGGCCGGCAATGAGCAGTTCTTC. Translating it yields CASSLVGGGAGNEQFF.

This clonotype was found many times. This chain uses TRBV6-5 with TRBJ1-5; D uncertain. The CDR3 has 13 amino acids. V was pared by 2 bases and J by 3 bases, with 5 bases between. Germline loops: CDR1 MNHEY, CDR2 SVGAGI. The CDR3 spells CASSYQFNQPQHF. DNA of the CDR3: TGTGCCAGCAGTTACCAGTTCAATCAGCCCCAGCATTTT.

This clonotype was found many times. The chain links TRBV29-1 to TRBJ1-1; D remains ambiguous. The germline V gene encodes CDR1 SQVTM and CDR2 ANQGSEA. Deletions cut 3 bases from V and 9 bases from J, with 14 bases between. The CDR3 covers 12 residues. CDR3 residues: CSVDPTVGQAFF. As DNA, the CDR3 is TGCAGCGTTGACCCCACAGTAGGTCAAGCTTTCTTT.

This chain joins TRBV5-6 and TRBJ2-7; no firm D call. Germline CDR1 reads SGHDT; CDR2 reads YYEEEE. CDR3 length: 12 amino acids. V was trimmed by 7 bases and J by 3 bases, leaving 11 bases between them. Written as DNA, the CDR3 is TGTGCCAGCGGCCCCGGCCGCTACGAGCAGTACGTC. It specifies CASGPGRYEQYV.

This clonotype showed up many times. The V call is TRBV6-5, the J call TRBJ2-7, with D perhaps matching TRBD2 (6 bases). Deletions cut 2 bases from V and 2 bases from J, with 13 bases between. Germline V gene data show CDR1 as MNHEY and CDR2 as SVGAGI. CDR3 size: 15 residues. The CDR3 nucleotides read TGTGCCAGCAGTTACGAGGGGACTTTGCCCTACGAGCAGTACTTC. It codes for CASSYEGTLPYEQYF.

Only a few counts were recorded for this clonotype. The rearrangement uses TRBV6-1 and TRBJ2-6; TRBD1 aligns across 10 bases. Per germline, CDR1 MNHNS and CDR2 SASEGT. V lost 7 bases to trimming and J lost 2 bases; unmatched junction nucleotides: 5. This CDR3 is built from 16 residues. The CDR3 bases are TGTGCCAGCACCCGACAGGGGGCGGCTGGGGCCAACGTCCTGACTTTC. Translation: CASTRQGAAGANVLTF.